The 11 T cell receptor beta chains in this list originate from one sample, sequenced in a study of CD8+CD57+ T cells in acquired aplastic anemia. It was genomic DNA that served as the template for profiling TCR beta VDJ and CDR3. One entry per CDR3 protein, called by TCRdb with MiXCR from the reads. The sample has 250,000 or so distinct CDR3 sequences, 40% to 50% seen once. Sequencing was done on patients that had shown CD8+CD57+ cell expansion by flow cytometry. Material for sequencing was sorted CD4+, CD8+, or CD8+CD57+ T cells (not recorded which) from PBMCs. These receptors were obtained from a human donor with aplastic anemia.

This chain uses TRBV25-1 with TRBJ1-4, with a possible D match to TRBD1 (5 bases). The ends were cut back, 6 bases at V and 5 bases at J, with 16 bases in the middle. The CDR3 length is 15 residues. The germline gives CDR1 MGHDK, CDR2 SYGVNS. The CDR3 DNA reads TGTGCCAGCAGCCACAGTGGGGGATTGAATGAAAAACTGTTTTTT. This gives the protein CASSHSGGLNEKLFF.

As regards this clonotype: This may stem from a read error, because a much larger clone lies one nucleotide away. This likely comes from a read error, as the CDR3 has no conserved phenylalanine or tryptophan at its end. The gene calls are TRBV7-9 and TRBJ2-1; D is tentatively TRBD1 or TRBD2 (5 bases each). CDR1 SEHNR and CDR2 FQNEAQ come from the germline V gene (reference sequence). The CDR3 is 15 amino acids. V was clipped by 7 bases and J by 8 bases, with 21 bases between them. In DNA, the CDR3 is TGTGCCAGCATCTCCGCAGAGGGGATAAGCGATGAGCAGTTCCTC. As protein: CASISAEGISDEQFL.

CDR3: CASSQYDNEQFF. The CDR3 DNA reads TGTGCCAGCAGCCAATACGACAATGAGCAGTTCTTC. This chain connects TRBV7-3 to TRBJ2-1, with no clear D. The CDR3 contains 12 residues. The germline gives CDR1 SGHTA, CDR2 FQGTGA. Trimming left V 5 bases short and J 5 bases short, with 7 bases between.

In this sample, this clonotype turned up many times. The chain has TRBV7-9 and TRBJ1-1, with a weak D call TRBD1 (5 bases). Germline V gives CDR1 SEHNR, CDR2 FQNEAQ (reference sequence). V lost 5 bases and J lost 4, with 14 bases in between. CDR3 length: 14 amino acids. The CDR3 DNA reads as TGTGCCAGCAGCCCTCGGGGACGGGGCACTGAAGCTTTCTTT. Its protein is CASSPRGRGTEAFF.

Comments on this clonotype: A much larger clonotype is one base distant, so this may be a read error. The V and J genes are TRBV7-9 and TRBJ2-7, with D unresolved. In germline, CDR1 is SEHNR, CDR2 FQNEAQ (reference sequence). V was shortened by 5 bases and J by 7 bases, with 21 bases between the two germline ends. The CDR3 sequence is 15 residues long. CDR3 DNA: TGTGCCAGCAGCGTGGGCTCAGGACCTCTATTTGAGCAGTACTTC. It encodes CASSVGSGPLFEQYF.

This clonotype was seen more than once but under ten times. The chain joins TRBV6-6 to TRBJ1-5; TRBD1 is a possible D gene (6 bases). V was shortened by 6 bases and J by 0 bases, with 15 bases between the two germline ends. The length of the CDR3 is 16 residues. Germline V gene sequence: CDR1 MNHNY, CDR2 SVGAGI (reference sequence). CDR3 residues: CASRGNREDSNQPQHF. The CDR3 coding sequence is TGTGCCAGCAGAGGTAACAGGGAAGATAGCAATCAGCCCCAGCATTTT.

The CDR3 DNA sequence: TGTGCCATCACGGGACTGGGGGGGAGCTCCTACAATGAGCAGTTCTTC. Residues: CAITGLGGSSYNEQFF. This chain joins TRBV10-3 and TRBJ2-1; 7 positions agree with TRBD2. Germline V gene lookup returns CDR1 ENHRY and CDR2 SYGVKD. With V trimmed by 7 bases and J by 0 bases, 9 bases remained unmatched. The CDR3 covers 16 residues.

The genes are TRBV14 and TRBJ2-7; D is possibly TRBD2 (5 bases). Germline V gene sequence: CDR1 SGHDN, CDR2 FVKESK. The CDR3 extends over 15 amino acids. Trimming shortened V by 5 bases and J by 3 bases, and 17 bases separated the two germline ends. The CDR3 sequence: CASSNRKVGSYEQYV. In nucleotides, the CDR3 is TGTGCCAGCAGCAATAGAAAGGTGGGGAGCTACGAGCAGTACGTC.

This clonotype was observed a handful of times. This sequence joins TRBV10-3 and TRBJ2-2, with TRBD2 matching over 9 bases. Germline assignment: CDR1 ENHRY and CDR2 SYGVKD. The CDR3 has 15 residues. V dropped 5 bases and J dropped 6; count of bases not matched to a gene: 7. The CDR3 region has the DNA TGTGCCATCAGTATCGGCAAGCGGGAGGCCGGGGAGCTGTTTTTT. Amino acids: CAISIGKREAGELFF.

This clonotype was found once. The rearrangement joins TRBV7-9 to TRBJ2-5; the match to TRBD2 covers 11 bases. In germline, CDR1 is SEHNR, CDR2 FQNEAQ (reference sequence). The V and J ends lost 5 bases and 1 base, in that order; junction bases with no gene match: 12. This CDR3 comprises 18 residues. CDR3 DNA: TGTGCCAGCAGCCCTTTGAGGGTAACTAGCGGGGGCCAAGAGACCCAGTACTTC. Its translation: CASSPLRVTSGGQETQYF.

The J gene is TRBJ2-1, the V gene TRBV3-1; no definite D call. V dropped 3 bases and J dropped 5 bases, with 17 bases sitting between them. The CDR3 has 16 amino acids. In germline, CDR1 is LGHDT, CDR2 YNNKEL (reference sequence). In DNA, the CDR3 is TGTGCCAGCAGCCATCCGAGATTGGCCCCCCACAATGAGCAGTTCTTC. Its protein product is CASSHPRLAPHNEQFF.